These T cell receptor beta chains were read from a single sample in a study of T cell responses to AZD1222 COVID-19 vaccine. Profiled with immunoSEQ multiplex PCR; TCRdb holds only in-frame clones, not every one. Counted here are about 80,000 clones, around 85% occurring once; the ten biggest clones make up approximately 3.6%. The sequencing used peripheral blood, collected 28 days after the second AZD1222 dose. The receptors originated from an adult who received the AZD1222 COVID-19 vaccine. The CDR3 runs from the conserved cysteine through the conserved F or W. D genes are given only for firm matches. Part of the rows lack a size; the others show once, few, many or a class for expanded clones.

CDR3 protein	CDR3 DNA	clone size	D gene	J gene	V gene
CASTPGFLYEQYF	TGTGCCAGCACCCCCGGCTTCCTCTACGAGCAGTACTTC	-	-	TRBJ2-7	TRBV6-5
CASSQLTGVTNTGELFF	TGCGCCAGCAGCCAATTGACAGGGGTTACGAACACCGGGGAGCTGTTTTTT	-	TRBD1	TRBJ2-2	TRBV4-3
CASSSLAGGPNEQFF	TGTGCCAGCAGCTCACTAGCGGGGGGGCCCAATGAGCAGTTCTTC	-	TRBD2	TRBJ2-1	TRBV2
CASSQDPDRGLRGELFF	TGTGCCAGCAGCCAGGACCCCGACAGGGGGCTAAGGGGGGAGCTGTTTTTT	-	TRBD1	TRBJ2-2	TRBV11-3
CASSSASMDGYTF	TGTGCCAGCAGTTCCGCGTCTATGGACGGCTACACCTTC	-	-	TRBJ1-2	TRBV28
CASSIESGFTEAFF	TGTGCCAGTAGTATAGAGTCAGGGTTCACTGAAGCTTTCTTT	-	-	TRBJ1-1	TRBV19
CASSLFRTGRWEQYF	TGTGCCAGCAGTTTATTCCGGACAGGACGTTGGGAGCAGTACTTC	-	TRBD1	TRBJ2-7	TRBV27
CASSERQGYEQYF	TGTGCCAGCAGCGAGCGACAGGGCTACGAGCAGTACTTC	few	TRBD1	TRBJ2-7	TRBV7-2
CASSHGQDYGYTF	TGTGCCAGCAGCCACGGACAAGACTATGGCTACACCTTC	-	-	TRBJ1-2	TRBV3-1/TRBV3-2
CAWSVGYPNNSPLHF	TGTGCCTGGAGTGTAGGGTATCCCAATAATTCACCCCTCCACTTT	-	-	TRBJ1-6	TRBV30
CASRQDARQGRDSPLHF	TGTGCCAGTAGACAAGATGCCCGACAGGGGCGGGATTCACCCCTCCACTTT	once	TRBD1	TRBJ1-6	TRBV19
CASTSGGAGTDTQYF	TGTGCCAGTACCTCAGGGGGCGCGGGCACAGATACGCAGTATTTT	few	TRBD1	TRBJ2-3	TRBV19
CASYEINQPQHF	TGTGCCAGCTACGAGATAAATCAGCCCCAGCATTTT	once	-	TRBJ1-5	TRBV28
CASSPGQGSLETQYF	TGCGCCAGCAGCCCCGGACAGGGGTCCTTGGAGACCCAGTACTTC	-	TRBD1	TRBJ2-5	TRBV5-1
CASSLRQGSYNEQFF	TGCGCCAGCAGCTTGCGACAGGGCTCCTACAATGAGCAGTTCTTC	-	TRBD1	TRBJ2-1	TRBV5-1
CASSLGRGDGYTF	TGTGCCAGCAGTTTGGGCAGGGGGGATGGCTACACCTTC	-	TRBD1	TRBJ1-2	TRBV28
CASSPGTVHNSPLHF	TGTGCCAGCAGTCCGGGGACAGTGCACAATTCACCCCTCCACTTT	once	TRBD1	TRBJ1-6	TRBV6-5
CASSFVPQSGASPQYF	TGTGCCAGCAGCTTTGTCCCCCAATCGGGGGCTAGCCCGCAGTATTTT	-	-	TRBJ2-3	TRBV7-2
CASSLNSGGYNEQFF	TGTGCCAGCAGCTTAAATAGCGGGGGATACAATGAGCAGTTCTTC	-	TRBD2	TRBJ2-1	TRBV11-3
CASYSVEGSSYNEQFF	TGTGCCAGCTATTCCGTAGAGGGGAGCTCCTACAATGAGCAGTTCTTC	-	-	TRBJ2-1	TRBV28
CASSLSSSYEQYF	TGCGCCAGCAGCTTGAGTAGCTCCTACGAGCAGTACTTC	-	-	TRBJ2-7	TRBV5-1
CASSPTSTRREF	TGTGCCAGCAGTCCGACCTCCACAAGGAGGGAATTT	-	-	TRBJ1-5	TRBV28
CAWKGQGNSPLHF	TGTGCCTGGAAGGGTCAGGGTAACTCACCCCTCCACTTT	-	-	TRBJ1-6	TRBV30
CASSRPLGTNTEAFF	TGTGCCAGCTCACGGCCGCTAGGGACGAACACTGAAGCTTTCTTT	-	-	TRBJ1-1	TRBV18
CASSFAGGNEKLFF	TGCGCCAGCAGCTTTGCCGGGGGGAATGAAAAACTGTTTTTT	few	-	TRBJ1-4	TRBV5-1
CASSQGGRSGNQPQHF	TGTGCCAGCAGCCAAGGGGGGCGAAGCGGCAATCAGCCCCAGCATTTT	-	-	TRBJ1-5	TRBV3-1/TRBV3-2
CASSSTDYGYTF	TGTGCCAGCTCGTCGACGGATTATGGCTACACCTTC	-	-	TRBJ1-2	TRBV18
CASSQTAGTLNEQFF	TGCGCCAGCAGCCAAACAGCCGGGACACTCAATGAGCAGTTCTTC	-	-	TRBJ2-1	TRBV4-1
CAISPGTGDQETQYF	TGTGCCATCAGCCCCGGGACAGGCGACCAAGAGACCCAGTACTTC	-	TRBD1	TRBJ2-5	TRBV10-3
CASRLTSVETQYF	TGTGCCAGCAGGCTAACTAGCGTCGAGACCCAGTACTTC	once	TRBD2	TRBJ2-5	TRBV28
CASSPGSSYGYTF	TGTGCCAGTAGTCCTGGGAGTAGCTATGGCTACACCTTC	-	-	TRBJ1-2	TRBV19
CATSRDQYQGTYGYTF	TGTGCCACCAGCAGAGACCAATACCAGGGAACCTATGGCTACACCTTC	-	-	TRBJ1-2	TRBV15
CASKEGPETQYF	TGTGCCAGCAAGGAGGGCCCAGAGACCCAGTACTTC	-	-	TRBJ2-5	TRBV2
CAARSLYYTF	TGTGCCGCTCGAAGCCTATACTACACCTTC	-	-	TRBJ1-2	TRBV6-5
CASSQLMKRIATGELFF	TGTGCCAGCAGCCAATTAATGAAGCGGATAGCCACCGGGGAGCTGTTTTTT	-	-	TRBJ2-2	TRBV3-1/TRBV3-2
CATSEGQGAIYNEQFF	TGTGCCACCAGTGAGGGACAGGGGGCTATTTACAATGAGCAGTTCTTC	-	TRBD1	TRBJ2-1	TRBV24-1
CASSRNAGTGGSYEQYF	TGTGCCAGCAGTCGAAATGCCGGGACAGGGGGGTCCTACGAGCAGTACTTC	-	TRBD1	TRBJ2-7	TRBV27
CASRPRQGSYGYTF	TGTGCCAGCAGACCCAGACAGGGTTCCTATGGCTACACCTTC	-	TRBD1	TRBJ1-2	TRBV11-1
CASSDMWTEAFF	TGTGCCAGTAGTGACATGTGGACTGAAGCTTTCTTT	-	-	TRBJ1-1	TRBV19
CASSLGPGNTEAFF	TGTGCCAGCAGCTTAGGGCCGGGGAACACTGAAGCTTTCTTT	once	-	TRBJ1-1	TRBV7-3